This T cell receptor beta chain was sequenced for a study of blood T cells in healthy people across ages. General study findings and limits: Across the age range, TCR beta diversity per million T cells fell in a roughly linear way.

Donors were systemically healthy Caucasian individuals from Russia aged roughly 6 to 95 years. A J-beta primer mix and a sample-barcoded 5' primer were used in a second PCR of about 6 to 12 cycles. One entry per CDR3 protein, called by TCRdb with MiXCR from the 5' RACE reads. The data contain some 860,000 distinct CDR3 sequences, around 50% of them seen just once; the ten biggest clones take up about 26%. Worth noting for this clonotype: The antigen is unknown.

The CDR3 contains 13 residues. Germline V gene lookup returns CDR1 DFQATT and CDR2 SNEGSKA (reference sequence). Trimming took 3 bases from V and 1 from J, leaving 9 bases between them. The rearrangement joins TRBV20-1 to TRBJ2-5; no definite D call. The source of this sequence is a man between 35 and 55 years old in good health. Material: blood. The CDR3 coding sequence is TGCAGTGCTAGCCCGAAGGCCCAAGAGACCCAGTACTTC. This gives the protein CSASPKAQETQYF.